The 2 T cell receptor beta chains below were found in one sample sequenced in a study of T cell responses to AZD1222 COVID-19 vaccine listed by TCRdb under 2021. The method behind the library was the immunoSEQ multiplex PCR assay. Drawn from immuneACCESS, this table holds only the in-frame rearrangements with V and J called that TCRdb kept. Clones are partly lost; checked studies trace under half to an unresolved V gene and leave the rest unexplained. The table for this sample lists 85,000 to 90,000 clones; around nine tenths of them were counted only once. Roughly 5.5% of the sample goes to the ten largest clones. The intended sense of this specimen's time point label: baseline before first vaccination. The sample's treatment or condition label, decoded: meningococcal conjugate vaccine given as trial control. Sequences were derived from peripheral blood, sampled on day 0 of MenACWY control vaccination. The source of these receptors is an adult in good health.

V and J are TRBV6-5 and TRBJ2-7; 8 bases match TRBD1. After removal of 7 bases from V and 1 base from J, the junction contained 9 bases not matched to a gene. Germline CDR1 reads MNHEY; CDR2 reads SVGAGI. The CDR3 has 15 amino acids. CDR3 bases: TGTGCCAGCATCGAAGGGACAGGTCCTTCCTACGAGCAGTACTTC. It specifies CASIEGTGPSYEQYF.

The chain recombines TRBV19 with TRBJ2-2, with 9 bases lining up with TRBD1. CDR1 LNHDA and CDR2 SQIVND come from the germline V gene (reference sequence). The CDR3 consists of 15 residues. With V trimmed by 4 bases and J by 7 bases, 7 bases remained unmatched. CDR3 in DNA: TGTGCCAGTAGTACAAGACAGGGGGAGGGCGGGGAGCTGTTTTTT. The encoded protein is CASSTRQGEGGELFF. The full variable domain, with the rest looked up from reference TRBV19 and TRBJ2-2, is DGGITQSPKYLFRKEGQNVTLSCEQNLNHDAMYWYRQDPGQGLRLIYYSQIVNDFQKGDIAEGYSVSREKKESFPLTVTSAQKNPTAFYLCASSTRQGEGGELFFGEGSRLTVL.